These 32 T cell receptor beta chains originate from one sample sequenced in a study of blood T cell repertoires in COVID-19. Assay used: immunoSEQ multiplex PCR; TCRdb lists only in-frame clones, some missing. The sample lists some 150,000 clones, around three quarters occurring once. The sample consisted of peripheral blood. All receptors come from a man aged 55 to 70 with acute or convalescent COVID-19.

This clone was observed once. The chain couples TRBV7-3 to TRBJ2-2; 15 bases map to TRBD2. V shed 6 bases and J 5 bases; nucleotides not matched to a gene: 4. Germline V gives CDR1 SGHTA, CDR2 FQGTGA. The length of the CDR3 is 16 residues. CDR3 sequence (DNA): TGTGCCAGCAGTCAAGGACTAGCGGGAGGGACCGGGGAGCTGTTTTTT. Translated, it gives CASSQGLAGGTGELFF.

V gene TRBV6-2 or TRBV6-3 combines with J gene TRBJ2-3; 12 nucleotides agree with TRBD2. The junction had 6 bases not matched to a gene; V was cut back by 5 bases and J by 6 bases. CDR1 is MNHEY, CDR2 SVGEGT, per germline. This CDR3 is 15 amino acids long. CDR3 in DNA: TGTGCCAGCAGTCATTACCTAGCGGGAGGGGATACGCAGTATTTT. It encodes CASSHYLAGGDTQYF.

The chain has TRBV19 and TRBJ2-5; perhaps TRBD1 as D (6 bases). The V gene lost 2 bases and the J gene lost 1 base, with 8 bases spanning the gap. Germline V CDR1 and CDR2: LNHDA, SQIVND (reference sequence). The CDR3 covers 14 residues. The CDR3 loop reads CASSIQGTQETQYF. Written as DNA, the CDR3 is TGTGCCAGTAGTATACAGGGGACCCAAGAGACCCAGTACTTC.

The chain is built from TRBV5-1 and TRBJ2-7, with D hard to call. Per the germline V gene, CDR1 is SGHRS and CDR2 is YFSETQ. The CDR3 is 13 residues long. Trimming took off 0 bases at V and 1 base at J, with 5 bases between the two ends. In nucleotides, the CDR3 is TGCGCCAGCAGCTTGGATCCTTCCTACGAGCAGTACTTC. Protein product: CASSLDPSYEQYF.

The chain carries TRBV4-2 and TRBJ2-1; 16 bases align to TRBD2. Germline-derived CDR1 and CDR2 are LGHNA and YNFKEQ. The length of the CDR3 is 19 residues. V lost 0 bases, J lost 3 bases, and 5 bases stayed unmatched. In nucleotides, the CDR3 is TGTGCCAGCAGCCAAGATCCGGGACTAGCGGGAGGGAGCTACAATGAGCAGTTCTTC. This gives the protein CASSQDPGLAGGSYNEQFF.

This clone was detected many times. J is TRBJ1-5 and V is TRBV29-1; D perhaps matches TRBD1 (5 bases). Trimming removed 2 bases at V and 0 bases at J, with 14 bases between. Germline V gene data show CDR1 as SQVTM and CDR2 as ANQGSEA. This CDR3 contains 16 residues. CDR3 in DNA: TGCAGCGTTGAATTACCCGACAGCGATAGCAATCAGCCCCAGCATTTT. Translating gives CSVELPDSDSNQPQHF.

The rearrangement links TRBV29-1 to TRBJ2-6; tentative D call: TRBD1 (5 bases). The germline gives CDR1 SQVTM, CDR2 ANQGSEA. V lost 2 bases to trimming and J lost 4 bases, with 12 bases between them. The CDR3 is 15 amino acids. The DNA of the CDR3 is TGCAGCGTTGAAAAAGCCAGGGCCGGGGCCAACGTCCTGACTTTC. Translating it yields CSVEKARAGANVLTF.

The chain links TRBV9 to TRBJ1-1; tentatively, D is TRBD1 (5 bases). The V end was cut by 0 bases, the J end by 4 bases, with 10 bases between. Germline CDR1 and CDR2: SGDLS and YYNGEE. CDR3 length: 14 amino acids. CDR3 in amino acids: CASSVGGTITEAFF. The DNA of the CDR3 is TGTGCCAGCAGCGTAGGGGGCACTATCACTGAAGCTTTCTTT.

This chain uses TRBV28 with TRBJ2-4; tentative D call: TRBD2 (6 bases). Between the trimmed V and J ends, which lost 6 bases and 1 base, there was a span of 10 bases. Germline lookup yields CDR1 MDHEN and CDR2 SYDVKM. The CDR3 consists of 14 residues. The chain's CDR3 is CASRTGAAKNIQYF. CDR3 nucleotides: TGTGCCAGCAGAACGGGAGCTGCCAAAAACATTCAGTACTTC.

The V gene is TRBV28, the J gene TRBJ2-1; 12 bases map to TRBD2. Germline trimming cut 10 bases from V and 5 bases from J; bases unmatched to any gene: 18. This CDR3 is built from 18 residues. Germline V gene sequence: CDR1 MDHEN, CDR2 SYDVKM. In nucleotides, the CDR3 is TGTGCCACCTACCCTAGCGGGAGGGCCTATGGGGTGGACAATGAGCAGTTCTTC. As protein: CATYPSGRAYGVDNEQFF. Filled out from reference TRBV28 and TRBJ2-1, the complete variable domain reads DVKVTQSSRYLVKRTGEKVFLECVQDMDHENMFWYRQDPGLGLRLIYFSYDVKMKEKGDIPEGYSVSREKKERFSLILESASTNQTSMYLCATYPSGRAYGVDNEQFFGPGTRLTVL.

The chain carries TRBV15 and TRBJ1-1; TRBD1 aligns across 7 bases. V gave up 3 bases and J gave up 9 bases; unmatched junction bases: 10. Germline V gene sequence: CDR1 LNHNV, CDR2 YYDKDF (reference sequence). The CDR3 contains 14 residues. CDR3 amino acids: CATSRGQNLFKAFF. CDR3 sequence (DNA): TGTGCCACCAGCAGGGGACAGAATCTTTTCAAAGCTTTCTTT.

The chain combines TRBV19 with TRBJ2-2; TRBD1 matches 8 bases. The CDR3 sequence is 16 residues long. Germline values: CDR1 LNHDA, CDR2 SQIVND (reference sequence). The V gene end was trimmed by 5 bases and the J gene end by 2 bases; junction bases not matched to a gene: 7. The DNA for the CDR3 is TGTGCCAGTAGTTCAGAAGGACAGGGTAACACCGGGGAGCTGTTTTTT. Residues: CASSSEGQGNTGELFF.

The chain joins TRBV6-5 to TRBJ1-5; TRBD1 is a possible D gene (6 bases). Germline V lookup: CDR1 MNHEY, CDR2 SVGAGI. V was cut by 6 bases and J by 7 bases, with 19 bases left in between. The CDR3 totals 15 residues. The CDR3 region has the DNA TGTGCCAGCAGCTCAGGGGCGTCGGGTCTCCAGCCCCAGCATTTT. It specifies CASSSGASGLQPQHF.

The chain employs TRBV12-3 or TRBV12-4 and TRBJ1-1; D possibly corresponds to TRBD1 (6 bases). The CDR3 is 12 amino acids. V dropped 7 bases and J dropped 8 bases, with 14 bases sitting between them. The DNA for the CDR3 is TGTGCCAGCACCTTAATACAGGGAGAAGCTTTCTTT. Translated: CASTLIQGEAFF.

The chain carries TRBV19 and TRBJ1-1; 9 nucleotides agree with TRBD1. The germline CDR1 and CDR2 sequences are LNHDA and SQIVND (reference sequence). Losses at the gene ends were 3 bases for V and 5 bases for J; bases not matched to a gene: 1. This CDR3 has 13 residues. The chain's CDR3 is CASSMTGGTEAFF. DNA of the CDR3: TGTGCCAGTAGTATGACAGGGGGGACTGAAGCTTTCTTT.

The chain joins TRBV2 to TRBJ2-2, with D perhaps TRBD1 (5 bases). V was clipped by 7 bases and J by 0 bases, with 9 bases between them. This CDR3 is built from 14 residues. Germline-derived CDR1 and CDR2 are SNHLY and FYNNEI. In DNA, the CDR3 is TGTGCCAGCACAATCAGGGCGAACACCGGGGAGCTGTTTTTT. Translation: CASTIRANTGELFF.

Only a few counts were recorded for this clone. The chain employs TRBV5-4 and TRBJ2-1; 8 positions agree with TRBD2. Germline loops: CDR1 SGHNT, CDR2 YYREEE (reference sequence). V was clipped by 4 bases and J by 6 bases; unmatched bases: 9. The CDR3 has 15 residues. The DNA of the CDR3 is TGTGCCAGCAGCCTGGCACGGGGGGGTGCCAATGAGCAGTTCTTC. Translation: CASSLARGGANEQFF.

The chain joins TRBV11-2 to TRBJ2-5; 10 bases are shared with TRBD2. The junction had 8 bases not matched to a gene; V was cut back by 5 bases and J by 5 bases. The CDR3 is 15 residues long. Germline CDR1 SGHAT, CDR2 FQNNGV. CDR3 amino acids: CASSQRLAGLETQYF. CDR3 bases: TGTGCCAGCAGCCAGAGACTAGCGGGCTTGGAGACCCAGTACTTC.

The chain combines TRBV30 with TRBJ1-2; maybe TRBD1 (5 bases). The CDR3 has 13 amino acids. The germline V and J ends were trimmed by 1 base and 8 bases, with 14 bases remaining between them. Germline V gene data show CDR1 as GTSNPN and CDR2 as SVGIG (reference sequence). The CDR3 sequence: CAWSAGWGEGYTF. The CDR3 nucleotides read TGTGCCTGGAGTGCCGGGTGGGGGGAAGGCTACACCTTC.

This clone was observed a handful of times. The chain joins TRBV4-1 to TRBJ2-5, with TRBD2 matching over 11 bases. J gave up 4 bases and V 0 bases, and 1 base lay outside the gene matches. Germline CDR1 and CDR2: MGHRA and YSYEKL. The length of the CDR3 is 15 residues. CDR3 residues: CASSQETSGGETQYF. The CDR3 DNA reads TGCGCCAGCAGCCAAGAAACTAGCGGGGGAGAGACCCAGTACTTC.

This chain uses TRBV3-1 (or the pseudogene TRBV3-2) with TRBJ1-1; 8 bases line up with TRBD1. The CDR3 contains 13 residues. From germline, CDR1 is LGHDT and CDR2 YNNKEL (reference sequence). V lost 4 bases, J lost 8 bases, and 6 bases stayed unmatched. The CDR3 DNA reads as TGTGCCAGCAGCCCCCTCGGACAGGGAGAAGCTTTCTTT. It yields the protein CASSPLGQGEAFF.

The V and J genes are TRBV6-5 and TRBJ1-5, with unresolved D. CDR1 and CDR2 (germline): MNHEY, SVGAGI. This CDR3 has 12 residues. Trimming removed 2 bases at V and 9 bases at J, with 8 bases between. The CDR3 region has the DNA TGTGCCAGCAGTTACCCACTTGGGCCCCAGCATTTT. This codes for CASSYPLGPQHF.

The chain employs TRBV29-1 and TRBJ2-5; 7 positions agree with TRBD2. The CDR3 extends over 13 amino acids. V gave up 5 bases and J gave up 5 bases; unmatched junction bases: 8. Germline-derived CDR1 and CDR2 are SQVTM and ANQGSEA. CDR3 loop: CSVLGRGVETQYF. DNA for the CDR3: TGCAGCGTTCTGGGCCGGGGGGTGGAGACCCAGTACTTC. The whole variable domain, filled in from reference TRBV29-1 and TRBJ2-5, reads SAVISQKPSRDICQRGTSLTIQCQVDSQVTMMFWYRQQPGQSLTLIATANQGSEATYESGFVIDKFPISRPNLTFSTLTVSNMSPEDSSIYLCSVLGRGVETQYFGPGTRLLVL.

The CDR3 sequence: CASSRGGSDEKLFF. The CDR3 DNA reads TGTGCCAGCAGTCGGGGGGGTTCGGATGAAAAACTGTTTTTT. The chain is built from TRBV6-5 and TRBJ1-4; perhaps TRBD1 as D (5 bases). This CDR3 has 14 amino acids. The V gene lost 5 bases and the J gene lost 6 bases, with 13 bases spanning the gap. From germline, CDR1 is MNHEY and CDR2 SVGAGI.

The CDR3 nucleotides read TGTGCCAGCAGTTTAGTGCCCTCTTCTACGCATTTT. Protein sequence: CASSLVPSSTHF. V is TRBV28 and J is TRBJ1-5, with unresolved D. Germline lookup yields CDR1 MDHEN and CDR2 SYDVKM. V dropped 2 bases and J dropped 15 bases, with 14 bases sitting between them. The CDR3 consists of 12 residues.

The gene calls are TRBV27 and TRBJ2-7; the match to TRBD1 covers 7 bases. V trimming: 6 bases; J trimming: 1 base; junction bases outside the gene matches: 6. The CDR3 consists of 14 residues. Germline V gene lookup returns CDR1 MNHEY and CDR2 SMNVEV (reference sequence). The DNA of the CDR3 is TGTGCCAGCAGGCCCGGGACAGAATCCTACGAGCAGTACTTC. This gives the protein CASRPGTESYEQYF.

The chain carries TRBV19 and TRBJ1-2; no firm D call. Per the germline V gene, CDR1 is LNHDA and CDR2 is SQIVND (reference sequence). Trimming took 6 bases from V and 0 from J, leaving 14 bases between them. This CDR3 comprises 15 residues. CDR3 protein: CASSRTRGTNYGYTF. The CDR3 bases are TGTGCCAGTAGCCGGACCCGCGGGACTAACTATGGCTACACCTTC.

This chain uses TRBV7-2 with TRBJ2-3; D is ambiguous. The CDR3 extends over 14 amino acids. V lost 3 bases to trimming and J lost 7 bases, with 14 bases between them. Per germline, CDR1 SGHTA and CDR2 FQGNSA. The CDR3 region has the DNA TGTGCCAGCAGCTTGCTGTACAACAGCAATACGCAGTATTTT. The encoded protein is CASSLLYNSNTQYF.

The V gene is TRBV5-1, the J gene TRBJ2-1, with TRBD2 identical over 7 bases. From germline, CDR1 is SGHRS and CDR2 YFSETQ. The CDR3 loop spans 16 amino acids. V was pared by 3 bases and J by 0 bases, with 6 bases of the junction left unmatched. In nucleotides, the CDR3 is TGCGCCAGCAGCTGGGTGGGCGGGAGCTCCTACAATGAGCAGTTCTTC. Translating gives CASSWVGGSSYNEQFF. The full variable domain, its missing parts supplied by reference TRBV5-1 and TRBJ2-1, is KAGVTQTPRYLIKTRGQQVTLSCSPISGHRSVSWYQQTPGQGLQFLFEYFSETQRNKGNFPGRFSGRQFSNSRSEMNVSTLELGDSALYLCASSWVGGSSYNEQFFGPGTRLTVL.

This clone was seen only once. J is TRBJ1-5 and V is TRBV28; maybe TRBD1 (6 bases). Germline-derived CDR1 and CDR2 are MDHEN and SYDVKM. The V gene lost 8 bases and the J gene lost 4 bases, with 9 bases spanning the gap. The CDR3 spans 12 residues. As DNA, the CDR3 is TGTGCCAGCCTACAGGGTAATCAGCCCCAGCATTTT. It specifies CASLQGNQPQHF.

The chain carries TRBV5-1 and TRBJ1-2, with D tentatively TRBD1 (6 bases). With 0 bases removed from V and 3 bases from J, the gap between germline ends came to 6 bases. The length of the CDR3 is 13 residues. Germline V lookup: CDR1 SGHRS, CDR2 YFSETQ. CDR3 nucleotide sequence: TGCGCCAGCAGCTTGGGACAGGACTATGGCTACACCTTC. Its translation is CASSLGQDYGYTF.

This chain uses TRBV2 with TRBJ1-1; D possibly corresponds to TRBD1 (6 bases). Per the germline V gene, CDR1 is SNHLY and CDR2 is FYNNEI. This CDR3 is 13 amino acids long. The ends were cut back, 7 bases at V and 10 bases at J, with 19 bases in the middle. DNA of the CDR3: TGTGCCAGCAATACAGGGTGGTCGGCTGGAGCTTTCTTT. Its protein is CASNTGWSAGAFF.